This T cell receptor (beta chain) was captured by sequencing in a study of spatial heterogeneity in lung cancer. Study as a whole: Alpha-chain detections were consistently fewer than beta-chain detections among the sequences.

Stated time point: blood at routine non-recurrence follow-up after resection. TCRdb recomputed calls from the 5' RACE reads with MiXCR, one row per CDR3 protein. The table lists 40,000 to 45,000 distinct CDR3 sequences, approximately 22% of them singletons. Trimming removed 5 bases from V and 2 bases from J, with 12 bases in between. Germline V gene data show CDR1 as MNHEY and CDR2 as SMNVEV (reference sequence). This CDR3 region has 14 residues. Source: PBMCs, taken at follow-up. The chain has TRBV27 and TRBJ2-5; TRBD2 might be the D (5 bases). The sequence came from a female donor with early-stage non-small cell lung cancer. This CDR3 is CASSPWTGQETQYF. The CDR3 DNA is TGTGCCAGCAGTCCCTGGACGGGACAAGAGACCCAGTACTTC.